This section outlines one TCR beta chain sequence together with its context. This clone's antigen is unknown. Per-nucleotide qualities are absent, and no much larger clonotype sits a single base away. Ficoll-Paque density gradient centrifugation was used to isolate PBMCs. TCRdb names Illumina NovaSeq 6000 as the instrument used. TCRalpha and TCRbeta cDNA libraries were constructed by 5'RACE with constant-segment primers, with sample barcodes and unique molecular identifiers being introduced. RNA was extracted from every sample with Trizol reagent. The libraries were amplified in two PCR steps, and the second step added a second sample barcode and Illumina TruSeq adapters. Sequencing of libraries was performed on an Illumina NovaSeq with 2 x 150 bp paired-end reads. Regarding the original processing steps: Reads were demultiplexed and collapsed into UMI-guided consensus sequences with migec v1.2.7. Using mixcr v2.1.11, UMI consensuses were aligned to TRA and TRB V and J templates and then assembled into clonotypes. Expanded or contracted clonotypes were those called significant by both edgeR and NoisET, with noise models trained on biological replicates. For edgeR calls, the thresholds were a false discovery rate-adjusted p below 0.01 and a log2 fold-change of 1. As an exploratory analysis of dynamics, max-normalized trajectories of the 1000 most abundant clonotypes were examined with PCA combined with hierarchical clustering. The CD4 or CD8 phenotype of responding clones was assigned using the separately sequenced CD4+ and CD8+ repertoires. TCRdb trimmed public reads at Q25 via fastp, called clones via MiXCR and kept in-frame beta chains. A single entry per CDR3 protein holds the most common genes and DNA from its merged rows. It is TCRdb's table, rather than the study itself, that gives the V and J calls and clone size. The sample includes about 260,000 distinct CDR3 sequences, with roughly 8.2% observed a single time. Together, the top ten hold approximately 22% of the sample.

Relative to germline, V is 0 bases shorter and J is 6 bases shorter, with 9 bases between their ends. Sequences LGHNA (CDR1) and YNFKEQ (CDR2) are obtained from the germline V gene. The CDR3, cysteine through phenylalanine, is 14 amino acids long. Only the CDR3 DNA is retained, 42 bases long and in frame from the first base. This specimen belongs to a study of T-cell memory formation after mild COVID-19 (dated by TCRdb to about 2021). Some background on the complete study: Most TCR sequence clusters were specific to one of the two donors. In two donors, T-cell clones that expanded and contracted after mild COVID-19 were followed by sequencing TCRalpha and TCRbeta repertoires longitudinally. The cohort comprised two young, previously healthy adult volunteers, one female and one male. Study-wide findings and limitations: From day 15 to 85, contracting clones showed balanced CD4/CD8 phenotypes, whereas a second wave of clones that expanded from day 15 to 37 leaned towards CD4+. Whether the second-wave clones peaking on day 37 were SARS-CoV-2 specific was not confirmed. Contracting CD4+ clones were found mainly in CM and EM memory subsets, while CD8+ clones were enriched in EMRA. Some responding clones were detected in pre-infection memory, which suggested that pre-existing cross-reactive memory T cells had joined the SARS-CoV-2 response. The study included only two mild cases, and larger cohorts that include severe cases with pre-infection samples were judged to be necessary.

The sequence was collected from a man between 18 and 35 years old who had mild COVID-19 (a few samples of this study predate the infection). The sample titles of this study are shuffled in the database, so cell type and time point are left out; the donor was told from shared clones. The chain links TRBV4-2 with TRBJ2-1, with the D gene uncertain. Sequencing input: PBMCs or a T cell subset sorted from them (not recorded which). The DNA sequence is given as TGTGCCAGCAGCCAAGATGGGCTGTCCAATGAGCAGTTCTTC. Its protein is CASSQDGLSNEQFF.